A single sample gave rise to the 31 T cell receptor beta chains below, sequenced in a study of Ad26.COV2.S vaccination and SARS-CoV-2 variants. Indicated treatment: roughly 18 received Ad26.COV2.S at low or high dose, single or two shots; about 5 received placebo; per-sample allocation not given. Material that was analyzed had been drawn on day 63 after the first vaccine or placebo injection. Here immunoSEQ multiplex PCR was the method, and the copy in TCRdb shows in-frame clones only, minus some. Of some 520,000 clones in the sample, around 90% were seen once. The specimen comprised peripheral blood, sampled in a trial of Ad26.COV2.S vaccine versus placebo. These receptor sequences come from a person aged 18 to 65 who received the Ad26.COV2.S COVID-19 vaccine or a placebo.

The chain couples TRBV5-1 to TRBJ2-3, with D hard to call. The V gene's germline CDR1 is SGHRS and CDR2 YFSETQ. The V and J ends lost 4 bases and 0 bases respectively, with 6 bases between them. There are 13 residues in the CDR3. The DNA of the CDR3 is TGCGCCAGCAGCCGCACTAGCACAGATACGCAGTATTTT. Translated: CASSRTSTDTQYF.

The chain links TRBV5-5 to TRBJ2-1; a possible D gene is TRBD2 (5 bases). This CDR3 region has 12 residues. V shed 4 bases and J shed 6 bases, with 8 bases lying between them. The germline CDR1 and CDR2 sequences are SGHKS and YYEKEE (reference sequence). CDR3 sequence (DNA): TGTGCCAGCAGCGGGCGGGCCAATGAGCAGTTCTTC. Translated: CASSGRANEQFF. Supplemented by reference TRBV5-5 and TRBJ2-1, the full variable domain reads DAGVTQSPTHLIKTRGQQVTLRCSPISGHKSVSWYQQVLGQGPQFIFQYYEKEERGRGNFPDRFSARQFPNYSSELNVNALLLGDSALYLCASSGRANEQFFGPGTRLTVL.

The V gene is TRBV19, the J gene TRBJ2-2, with D perhaps matching TRBD1 or TRBD2 (6 bases each). The V end lost 2 bases, the J end lost 6 bases, and 16 bases lay between the germline ends. CDR1 and CDR2 (germline): LNHDA, SQIVND (reference sequence). CDR3 length: 16 amino acids. The CDR3 coding sequence is TGTGCCAGTAGTATACCCGGGGGCGCCTTTTCCGGGGAGCTGTTTTTT. As protein: CASSIPGGAFSGELFF.

The rearrangement joins TRBV30 to TRBJ1-1; D is possibly TRBD1 (6 bases). Trimming stripped 3 bases from V and 4 bases from J, with 15 bases between. The germline V gene has CDR1 GTSNPN and CDR2 SVGIG (reference sequence). The CDR3 has 14 amino acids. The CDR3 reads CAWRASGRGTEAFF. DNA of the CDR3: TGTGCCTGGAGGGCCTCGGGCAGGGGCACTGAAGCTTTCTTT. The full variable domain, in which reference TRBV30 and TRBJ1-1 provide the parts outside the CDR3, is SQTIHQWPATLVQPVGSPLSLECTVEGTSNPNLYWYRQAAGRGLQLLFYSVGIGQISSEVPQNLSASRPQDRQFILSSKKLLLSDSGFYLCAWRASGRGTEAFFGQGTRLTVV.

The J gene is TRBJ1-5, the V gene TRBV16; possibly TRBD1 for D (5 bases). The CDR3 extends over 15 amino acids. Germline V gene lookup returns CDR1 KGHSY and CDR2 FQNENV. Trimming took 4 bases from V and 7 from J, leaving 17 bases between them. This chain's CDR3 is CASSPRGGLEQPQHF. CDR3 bases: TGTGCCAGCAGCCCCCGCGGGGGGTTAGAACAGCCCCAGCATTTT.

The chain employs TRBV5-1 and TRBJ2-5, with D unresolved. Deletions cut 0 bases from V and 3 bases from J, with 15 bases between. CDR1 and CDR2 from the germline V gene are SGHRS and YFSETQ. The CDR3 has 16 amino acids. The CDR3 here is CASSLASGLRKETQYF. The CDR3 DNA is TGCGCCAGCAGCTTGGCCTCAGGTCTTAGGAAAGAGACCCAGTACTTC.

In its sample, this clone was seen a few times. The CDR3 DNA follows: TGTGCCAGCAGGAATCAGGGTTCTGGAAACACCATATATTTT. Amino acid sequence: CASRNQGSGNTIYF. The chain combines TRBV28 with TRBJ1-3, with D possibly TRBD1 on 5 matching bases. Germline V gene data show CDR1 as MDHEN and CDR2 as SYDVKM. Trimming shortened V by 6 bases and J by 1 base, and 10 bases separated the two germline ends. The CDR3 is 14 residues long.

Only a few counts were recorded for this clone. The CDR3 loop is CASSPNQGLAGSSYEQYF. CDR3 in DNA: TGTGCCAGCAGCCCGAACCAAGGACTAGCGGGAAGCTCCTACGAGCAGTACTTC. V and J are TRBV4-2 and TRBJ2-7; the match to TRBD2 covers 12 bases. Looked up from germline, CDR1 is LGHNA and CDR2 is YNFKEQ. V lost 4 bases to trimming and J lost 0 bases; unmatched junction nucleotides: 10. The CDR3 is made up of 18 amino acids.

The CDR3 region has the DNA TGCGCCAGCAGCCAAGATGACTACCTAAACATTCAGTACTTC. It encodes CASSQDDYLNIQYF. This chain joins TRBV4-1 and TRBJ2-4, with D tentatively TRBD2 (5 bases). This CDR3 has 14 amino acids. Trimming took 0 bases from V and 6 from J, leaving 9 bases between them. Germline-derived CDR1 and CDR2 are MGHRA and YSYEKL.

The chain employs TRBV7-3 and TRBJ1-1, with D hard to call. Trimming shortened V by 2 bases and J by 3 bases, and 7 bases separated the two germline ends. The CDR3 covers 13 residues. The V gene's germline CDR1 is SGHTA and CDR2 FQGTGA. The CDR3 DNA reads TGTGCCAGCAGCTTAGTTGATTACACTGAAGCTTTCTTT. Translated, it gives CASSLVDYTEAFF. Full variable domain (remainder filled in from reference TRBV7-3 and TRBJ1-1): GAGVSQTPSNKVTEKGKYVELRCDPISGHTALYWYRQSLGQGPEFLIYFQGTGAADDSGLPNDRFFAVRPEGSVSTLKIQRTERGDSAVYLCASSLVDYTEAFFGQGTRLTVV.

This sequence joins TRBV6-5 and TRBJ2-7; 8 bases agree with TRBD1. Germline values: CDR1 MNHEY, CDR2 SVGAGI. The CDR3 runs to 14 residues. Trimming at V came to 4 bases and at J to 2 bases, leaving 4 bases not matched to a gene. This CDR3 is CASSLQGATYEQYF. CDR3 sequence (DNA): TGTGCCAGCAGTTTGCAGGGGGCCACCTACGAGCAGTACTTC.

The V gene is TRBV27, the J gene TRBJ1-1; possibly TRBD1 for D (6 bases). Germline V lookup: CDR1 MNHEY, CDR2 SMNVEV (reference sequence). Trimming left V 2 bases short and J 3 bases short, with 10 bases between. There are 14 residues in the CDR3. CDR3 DNA: TGTGCCAGCAGTTTAGTACAGGGCGACACTGAAGCTTTCTTT. Its protein is CASSLVQGDTEAFF.

V usage is TRBV6-5 and J usage is TRBJ2-1; D perhaps matches TRBD2 (5 bases). This CDR3 spans 13 amino acids. Germline V lookup: CDR1 MNHEY, CDR2 SVGAGI. Trimming took off 10 bases at V and 1 base at J, with 11 bases between the two ends. The CDR3 loop reads CATGGGSYNEQFF. The CDR3 DNA is TGTGCCACTGGAGGCGGGTCCTACAATGAGCAGTTCTTC.

In the case of this clone: Other DNA variants within this sample encode the same CDR3. The rearrangement uses TRBV7-8 and TRBJ1-2, with a weak D call TRBD1 (5 bases). The CDR3 consists of 16 residues. CDR1 and CDR2 from the germline V gene are SGHVS and FQNEAQ. The ends were cut back, 5 bases at V and 4 bases at J, with 20 bases in the middle. CDR3 region: CASSPASAGRGYGYTF. CDR3 DNA: TGTGCCAGCAGCCCCGCCTCCGCGGGGCGAGGCTATGGCTACACCTTC.

The rearrangement uses TRBV5-5 and TRBJ2-7, with 11 bases lining up with TRBD2. CDR1 and CDR2 (germline): SGHKS, YYEKEE (reference sequence). The CDR3 loop spans 14 amino acids. Trimming removed 3 bases from V and 6 bases from J; junction bases left unmatched: 5. The CDR3 reads CASSSLAGVGEQYF. CDR3 DNA: TGTGCCAGCAGCTCACTAGCGGGAGTGGGCGAGCAGTACTTC.

V gene TRBV6-5 combines with J gene TRBJ1-2, with D unresolved. Trimming pared 6 bases from V and 8 bases from J, leaving 13 bases between. Germline V gives CDR1 MNHEY, CDR2 SVGAGI. This CDR3 is 12 amino acids long. The CDR3 DNA follows: TGTGCCAGCAGCCGTCCCTCCCAAGGCTACACCTTC. Amino acids: CASSRPSQGYTF.

This chain joins TRBV27 and TRBJ2-5; D is undetermined. The CDR3 length is 14 residues. With 6 bases removed from V and 5 bases from J, the gap between germline ends came to 16 bases. The V gene's germline CDR1 is MNHEY and CDR2 SMNVEV (reference sequence). The chain's CDR3 is CASSRVGMRETQYF. The CDR3 DNA follows: TGTGCCAGCAGCCGGGTAGGGATGAGGGAGACCCAGTACTTC.

The sample holds a few counts of this clone. This chain uses TRBV7-2 with TRBJ1-1, with D possibly TRBD1 on 6 matching bases. Trimming left V 1 base short and J 5 bases short, with 11 bases between. This CDR3 contains 14 residues. In germline, CDR1 is SGHTA, CDR2 FQGNSA. Here the CDR3 reads CASSLVGGPTEAFF. CDR3 nucleotide sequence: TGTGCCAGCAGCTTAGTCGGGGGGCCGACTGAAGCTTTCTTT.

The V gene is TRBV21-1, the J gene TRBJ2-7; the DNA was not used to check the table's D call, TRBD2. TRBV21-1 is a recognized pseudogene. This CDR3 has 16 residues. CDR3 DNA sequence: TGTGCCAGCAGCAAACGCGGCTATCCTAGCTCCTACGAGCAGTACTTC. Encoded protein: CASSKRGYPSSYEQYF.

This clone showed up just once. The chain joins TRBV11-2 to TRBJ2-7, with TRBD1 matching over 9 bases. CDR1 is SGHAT, CDR2 FQNNGV, per germline. V lost 0 bases to trimming and J lost 5 bases; unmatched junction nucleotides: 5. The CDR3 is made up of 15 amino acids. The CDR3 DNA reads as TGTGCCAGCAGCTTAGATGGTTGGGACAGGGACGAGCAGTACTTC. Its protein is CASSLDGWDRDEQYF.

This chain uses TRBV2 with TRBJ1-1, with D possibly being TRBD1 (5 bases). This CDR3 has 16 residues. V was clipped by 3 bases and J by 4 bases, with 18 bases between them. The germline V gene encodes CDR1 SNHLY and CDR2 FYNNEI. Here the CDR3 reads CASSDDLRGLITEAFF. The CDR3 nucleotides are TGTGCCAGCAGTGATGATTTAAGGGGTTTGATCACTGAAGCTTTCTTT. The variable domain in full, with the rest retrieved from reference TRBV2 and TRBJ1-1, is EPEVTQTPSHQVTQMGQEVILRCVPISNHLYFYWYRQILGQKVEFLVSFYNNEISEKSEIFDDQFSVERPDGSNFTLKIRSTKLEDSAMYFCASSDDLRGLITEAFFGQGTRLTVV.

The chain recombines TRBV12-5 with TRBJ1-1, with 8 bases lining up with TRBD1. Trimming removed 3 bases from V and 1 base from J; junction bases left unmatched: 13. Germline V gene data show CDR1 as LGHNT and CDR2 as FRNRAP. This CDR3 is built from 18 residues. CDR3 DNA: TGTGCTAGTGGTTTTAACCCTATTTTAGGACAGGGGAACACTGAAGCTTTCTTT. Protein sequence: CASGFNPILGQGNTEAFF.

The rearrangement links TRBV14 to TRBJ1-4; D not resolved. The CDR3 extends over 17 amino acids. Germline CDR1 reads SGHDN; CDR2 reads FVKESK. V was cut by 4 bases and J by 7 bases, with 22 bases left in between. The CDR3 spells CASSLKLPGAVGEKLFF. CDR3 nucleotide sequence: TGTGCCAGCAGCCTCAAGCTCCCGGGAGCCGTGGGTGAAAAACTGTTTTTT.

V gene TRBV28 combines with J gene TRBJ2-1; D is possibly TRBD2 (6 bases). Germline V gene lookup returns CDR1 MDHEN and CDR2 SYDVKM. V gave up 5 bases and J gave up 4 bases, with 18 bases separating them. The CDR3 totals 16 residues. CDR3 DNA sequence: TGTGCCAGCAGTCCACCGGGAGTAGCGCAATACAATGAGCAGTTCTTC. Encoded protein: CASSPPGVAQYNEQFF.

The rearrangement links TRBV19 to TRBJ2-7; no definite D call. The CDR3 consists of 12 residues. V was clipped by 6 bases and J by 4 bases, with 10 bases between them. Germline lookup yields CDR1 LNHDA and CDR2 SQIVND (reference sequence). The CDR3 coding sequence is TGTGCCAGTAGAGCCCTCTTATACGAGCAGTACTTC. Protein: CASRALLYEQYF. The whole variable domain, filled in from reference TRBV19 and TRBJ2-7, reads DGGITQSPKYLFRKEGQNVTLSCEQNLNHDAMYWYRQDPGQGLRLIYYSQIVNDFQKGDIAEGYSVSREKKESFPLTVTSAQKNPTAFYLCASRALLYEQYFGPGTRLTVT.

This clone occurred a few times. The chain uses TRBV5-6 and TRBJ2-3; no reliable D call. This CDR3 is 11 amino acids long. V was trimmed by 1 base and J by 6 bases, leaving 3 bases between them. CDR1 is SGHDT and CDR2 is YYEEEE in the germline V gene. DNA of the CDR3: TGTGCCAGCAGCTTGTGGGATACGCAGTATTTT. It is translated as CASSLWDTQYF. Using reference TRBV5-6 and TRBJ2-3 for the parts outside the CDR3, the full variable domain is DAGVTQSPTHLIKTRGQQVTLRCSPKSGHDTVSWYQQALGQGPQFIFQYYEEEERQRGNFPDRFSGHQFPNYSSELNVNALLLGDSALYLCASSLWDTQYFGPGTRLTVL.

This chain connects TRBV5-1 to TRBJ2-3; D is possibly TRBD2 (6 bases). CDR3 size: 15 residues. The germline CDR1 and CDR2 sequences are SGHRS and YFSETQ. Deletions cut 1 base from V and 2 bases from J, with 11 bases between. Here the CDR3 reads CASSLSPGATDTQYF. The DNA for the CDR3 is TGCGCCAGCAGCTTGTCCCCGGGAGCCACAGATACGCAGTATTTT.

V is TRBV27 and J is TRBJ2-1; D not certain. This CDR3 spans 16 amino acids. Trimming took 1 base from V and 8 from J, leaving 18 bases between them. Germline CDR1 reads MNHEY; CDR2 reads SMNVEV (reference sequence). The CDR3 bases are TGTGCCAGCAGTTTATTGGGCCCCGGTTCCTCCGATGAGCAGTTCTTC. This sequence encodes CASSLLGPGSSDEQFF.

This chain uses TRBV28 with TRBJ1-2; no definite D call. This CDR3 is 12 amino acids long. The germline V and J ends were trimmed by 7 bases and 7 bases, with 13 bases remaining between them. Germline CDR1 reads MDHEN; CDR2 reads SYDVKM. The CDR3 region is CASKPRLSGYTF. The CDR3 DNA reads TGTGCCAGCAAGCCGCGGTTGAGTGGCTACACCTTC.

This clone was detected only a few times. This chain joins TRBV5-6 and TRBJ2-7, with 7 bases identical to TRBD1. The V and J ends lost 4 bases and 4 bases, in that order; junction bases with no gene match: 5. The CDR3 totals 13 residues. The germline V gene encodes CDR1 SGHDT and CDR2 YYEEEE. This chain's CDR3 is CASSITGVYEQYF. CDR3 in DNA: TGTGCCAGCAGCATCACAGGGGTTTACGAGCAGTACTTC.

The chain employs TRBV28 and TRBJ2-3; D remains ambiguous. V was shortened by 10 bases and J by 3 bases, with 14 bases between the two germline ends. This CDR3 has 13 residues. Germline-derived CDR1 and CDR2 are MDHEN and SYDVKM. The CDR3 loop is CATNPSRTDTQYF. The CDR3 DNA follows: TGTGCCACTAACCCGTCCCGGACAGATACGCAGTATTTT.